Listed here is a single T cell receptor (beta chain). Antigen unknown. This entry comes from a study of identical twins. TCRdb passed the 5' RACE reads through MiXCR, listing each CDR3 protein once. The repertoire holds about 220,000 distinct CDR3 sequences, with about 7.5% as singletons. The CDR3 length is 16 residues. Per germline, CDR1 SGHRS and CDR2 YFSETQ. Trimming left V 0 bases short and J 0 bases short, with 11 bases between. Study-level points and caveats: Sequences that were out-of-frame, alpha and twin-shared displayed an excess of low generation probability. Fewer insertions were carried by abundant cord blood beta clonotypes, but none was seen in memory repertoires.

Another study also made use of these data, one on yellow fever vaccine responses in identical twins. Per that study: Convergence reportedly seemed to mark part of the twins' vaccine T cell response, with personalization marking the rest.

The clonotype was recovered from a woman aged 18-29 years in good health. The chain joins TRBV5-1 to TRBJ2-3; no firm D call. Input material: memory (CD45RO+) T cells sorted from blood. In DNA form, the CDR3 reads TGCGCCAGCAGCTTGGGGGCAGGCCTGAGCACAGATACGCAGTATTTT. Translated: CASSLGAGLSTDTQYF.